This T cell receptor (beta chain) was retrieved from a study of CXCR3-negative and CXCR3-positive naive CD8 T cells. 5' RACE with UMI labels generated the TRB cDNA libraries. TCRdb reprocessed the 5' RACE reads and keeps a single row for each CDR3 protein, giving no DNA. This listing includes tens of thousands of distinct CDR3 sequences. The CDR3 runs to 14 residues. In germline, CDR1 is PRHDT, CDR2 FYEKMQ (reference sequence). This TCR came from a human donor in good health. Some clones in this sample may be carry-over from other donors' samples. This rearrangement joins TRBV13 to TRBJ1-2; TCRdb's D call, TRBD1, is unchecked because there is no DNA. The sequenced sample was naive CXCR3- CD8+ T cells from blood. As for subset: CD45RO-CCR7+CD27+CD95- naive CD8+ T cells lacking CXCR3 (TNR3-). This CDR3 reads CASSQLTGIWGYTF.